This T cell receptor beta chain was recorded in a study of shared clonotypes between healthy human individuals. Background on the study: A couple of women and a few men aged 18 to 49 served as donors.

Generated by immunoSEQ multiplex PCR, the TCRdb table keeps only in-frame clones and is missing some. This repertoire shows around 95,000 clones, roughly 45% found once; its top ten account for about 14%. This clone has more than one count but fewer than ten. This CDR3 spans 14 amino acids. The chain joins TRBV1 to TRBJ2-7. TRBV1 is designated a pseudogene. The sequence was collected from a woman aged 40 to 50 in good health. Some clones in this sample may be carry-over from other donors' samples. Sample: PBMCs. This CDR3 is CTSSQPALAIEQYF. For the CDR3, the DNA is TGCACCAGCAGCCAACCCGCCCTTGCAATTGAGCAGTACTTC.